This T cell receptor (beta chain) was identified during a study of cytomegalovirus exposure and HLA in healthy donors. At the level of the study: There were just under 400 genotyped donors. Of these, roughly 86% fell in the genetic ancestry cluster associated with self-reported Caucasian donors.

Vbeta (60) and Jbeta (13) primers were used in the PCR. The protocol was immunoSEQ multiplex PCR, while the TCRdb copy is restricted to in-frame clones and leaves out a portion. The data hold some 250,000 clones, with 82% observed a single time. This sequence originates from a woman aged 40 to 50 in good health and CMV-seropositive. The sample consisted of PBMCs.

Here the CDR3 reads CASSEWDRGRAFF. CDR3 DNA: TGTGCCAGCAGTGAATGGGACAGGGGGCGAGCTTTCTTT. J is TRBJ1-1 and V is TRBV5-8, with 12 bases that match TRBD1. Germline CDR1 SGHTS, CDR2 YDEGEE. This CDR3 spans 13 amino acids. J lost 10 bases, V lost 5 bases, and 6 bases had no gene match.